The clone carrying this TCR beta chain was seen at least ten times. The antigen remains unidentified. These data originate in a study of identical twins. TCRdb reprocessed the 5' RACE reads with MiXCR, giving one entry per CDR3 protein. This table holds approximately 1.8 million distinct CDR3 sequences, about 32% found once. The CDR3 is 12 amino acids. Trimming removed 6 bases from V and 4 bases from J, with 10 bases in between. Germline V lookup: CDR1 MNHEY, CDR2 SVGEGT. Study findings and constraints: It was cross-sectional statistical analysis, not following the same donors, that the conclusions relied on. Analyses of zero insertions could be partly confounded by invariant MAIT and iNKT cells.

The sample taken for sequencing was cord blood. This receptor was taken from a newborn girl in good health. The rearrangement uses TRBV6-2 or TRBV6-3 and TRBJ2-7; D uncertain. CDR3 amino acids: CASSYQSYEQYF. The DNA of the CDR3 is TGTGCCAGCAGCTATCAGAGTTACGAGCAGTACTTC.